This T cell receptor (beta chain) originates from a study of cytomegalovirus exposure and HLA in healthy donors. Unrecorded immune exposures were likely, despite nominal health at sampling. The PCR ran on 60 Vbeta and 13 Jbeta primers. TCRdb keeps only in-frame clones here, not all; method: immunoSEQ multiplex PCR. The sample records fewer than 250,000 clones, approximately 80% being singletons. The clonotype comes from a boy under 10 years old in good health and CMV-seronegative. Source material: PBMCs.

The CDR3: CASSFATGGLETQYF. CDR3 sequence (DNA): TGTGCCAGCAGCTTCGCTACAGGGGGGTTGGAGACCCAGTACTTC. J is TRBJ2-5 and V is TRBV7-9; TRBD1 aligns across 8 bases. In germline, CDR1 is SEHNR, CDR2 FQNEAQ (reference sequence). V lost 3 bases, J lost 5 bases, and 8 bases stayed unmatched. This CDR3 contains 15 residues. The full variable domain, completed using reference TRBV7-9 and TRBJ2-5, is DTGVSQNPRHKITKRGQNVTFRCDPISEHNRLYWYRQTLGQGPEFLTYFQNEAQLEKSRLLSDRFSAERPKGSFSTLEIQRTEQGDSAMYLCASSFATGGLETQYFGPGTRLLVL.